This T cell receptor beta chain appears in the sequencing data of a study of CD8 T cells in ankylosing spondylitis. This clonotype has ten or more counts. TCRdb re-called the 5' RACE reads through MiXCR, storing one row per CDR3 protein. The repertoire holds 200,000 to 250,000 distinct CDR3 sequences, with approximately 12% as singletons. V lost 10 bases to trimming and J lost 3 bases; unmatched junction nucleotides: 8. Germline assignment: CDR1 ENHRY and CDR2 SYGVKD. The CDR3 consists of 13 residues. The chain has TRBV10-3 and TRBJ2-7; 8 nucleotides match TRBD1. The receptor was derived from a male donor with ankylosing spondylitis or in good health (not recorded which). The sample was blood, either unsorted or a sorted T cell fraction (not recorded which). The CDR3 spells CATLTGTGYEQYF. The DNA for the CDR3 is TGTGCCACCTTGACCGGGACAGGCTACGAGCAGTACTTC.